The entry that follows covers one T cell receptor beta chain sequence. As originally analysed: Reference gene primer amplification gave nucleated cell count estimates. Measured with immunoSEQ multiplex PCR; TCRdb has only the in-frame clones, and not every one. That table supplies the V and J calls and clone size; D and trimming were determined from the DNA. The table lists 200,000 to 250,000 clones, 81% of them singletons. The sample comes from a study of blood T cell repertoires in COVID-19. Study background: The samples span acute and convalescent COVID-19 from the United States, Italy and Spain. Sample material is recorded as cDNA or gDNA derived from T cells, B-cell-depleted T cells, or PBMCs.

The germline V gene encodes CDR1 SGHRS and CDR2 YFSETQ. V shed 2 bases and J 6 bases; nucleotides not matched to a gene: 7. The CDR3 has 16 residues. The sequence was obtained from an elderly woman with COVID-19, enrolled during active disease. The V and J genes are TRBV5-1 and TRBJ2-2; 10 bases line up with TRBD1. Sequences were obtained from peripheral blood. CDR3 protein: CASSFGTGVFAGELFF. The CDR3 nucleotides read TGCGCCAGCAGCTTTGGGACAGGGGTGTTCGCCGGGGAGCTGTTTTTT.